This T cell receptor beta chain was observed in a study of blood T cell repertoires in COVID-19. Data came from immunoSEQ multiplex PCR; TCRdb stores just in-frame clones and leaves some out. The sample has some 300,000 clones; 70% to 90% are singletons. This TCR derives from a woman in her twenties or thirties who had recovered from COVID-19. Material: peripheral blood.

CDR3 amino acids: CASSFQSDSGNTIYF. CDR3 sequence (DNA): TGCGCCAGCAGCTTTCAAAGCGACTCTGGAAACACCATATATTTT. The chain is built from TRBV5-1 and TRBJ1-3; D is ambiguous. This CDR3 is 15 amino acids long. Germline assignment: CDR1 SGHRS and CDR2 YFSETQ. V lost 2 bases and J 0 bases, leaving 9 bases between the germline ends.